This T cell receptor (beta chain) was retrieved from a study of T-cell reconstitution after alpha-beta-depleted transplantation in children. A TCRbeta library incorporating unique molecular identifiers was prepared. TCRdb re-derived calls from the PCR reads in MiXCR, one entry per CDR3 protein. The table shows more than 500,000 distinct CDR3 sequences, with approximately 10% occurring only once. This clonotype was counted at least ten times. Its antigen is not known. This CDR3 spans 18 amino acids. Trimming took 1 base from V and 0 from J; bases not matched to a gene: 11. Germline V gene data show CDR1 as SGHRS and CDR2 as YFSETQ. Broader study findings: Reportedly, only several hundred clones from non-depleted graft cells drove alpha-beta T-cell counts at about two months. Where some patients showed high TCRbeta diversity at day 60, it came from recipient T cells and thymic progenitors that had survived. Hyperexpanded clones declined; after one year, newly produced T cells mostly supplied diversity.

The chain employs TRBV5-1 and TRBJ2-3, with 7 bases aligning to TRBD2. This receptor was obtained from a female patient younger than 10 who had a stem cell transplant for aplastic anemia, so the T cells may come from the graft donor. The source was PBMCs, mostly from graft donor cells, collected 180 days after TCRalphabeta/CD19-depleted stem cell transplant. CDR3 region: CASSLQAGYITSTDTQYF. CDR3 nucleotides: TGCGCCAGCAGCTTGCAAGCGGGGTACATCACTAGCACAGATACGCAGTATTTT.